A selection of T cell receptor beta chains follows, all from one sample in a study of T cell changes during pregnancy in multiple sclerosis. Sequenced by immunoSEQ multiplex PCR; TCRdb stores in-frame clones only, minus some. The table lists under 65,000 clones, 85% to 95% of them singletons, with about 0.5% in the top ten. Sequencing used CD4+ T cells from peripheral blood mononuclear cells, obtained in the third trimester of pregnancy. Receptor source: a female donor with multiple sclerosis, enrolled in a pregnancy study. Each CDR3 is given with its conserved first and last residue. Fields, in order: V gene, D gene, clone size, J gene, CDR3 DNA, CDR3 protein. A D gene is named only where the DNA matches it firmly. The size of a clone is reported for some rows only, either as once, few or many, or as a class for expanded clones.

V: TRBV29-1
D: -
size: -
J: TRBJ1-2
DNA: TGCAGCGGCGGACAGTCTAACTATGGCTACACCTTC
CDR3: CSGGQSNYGYTF

V: TRBV6-1
D: -
size: -
J: TRBJ1-5
DNA: TGTGCCAGCAGTGACGTCACGGGGCCCCAGCATTTT
CDR3: CASSDVTGPQHF

V: TRBV2
D: -
size: -
J: TRBJ2-1
DNA: TGTGCCAGCAGTGAAAGGCAGGGTCACAATGAGCAGTTCTTC
CDR3: CASSERQGHNEQFF

V: TRBV19
D: -
size: -
J: TRBJ1-3
DNA: TGTGCCAGTAGCCAACAAGCGGGCGCTGGAAACACCATATATTTT
CDR3: CASSQQAGAGNTIYF

V: TRBV15
D: TRBD1
size: -
J: TRBJ1-2
DNA: TGTGCCACCAGTCCGGGACAGAGCTATGGCTACACCTTC
CDR3: CATSPGQSYGYTF

V: TRBV7-2
D: TRBD1
size: -
J: TRBJ2-7
DNA: TGTGCCAGCAGCTCCGGGCAGGGGGCATCCTACGAGCAGTACTTC
CDR3: CASSSGQGASYEQYF

V: TRBV5-1
D: TRBD1
size: -
J: TRBJ1-1
DNA: TGCGCCAGCAGCCCCGGACAGGGGGCCACTGAAGCTTTCTTT
CDR3: CASSPGQGATEAFF

V: TRBV7-2
D: -
size: once
J: TRBJ1-4
DNA: TGTGCCAGCAGCTTACGGGGGATTAATGAAAAACTGTTTTTT
CDR3: CASSLRGINEKLFF

V: TRBV2
D: TRBD1
size: -
J: TRBJ1-4
DNA: TGTGCCAGCAGCGGACAGGACTTGGGTGAAAAACTGTTTTTT
CDR3: CASSGQDLGEKLFF

V: TRBV5-4
D: -
size: -
J: TRBJ2-5
DNA: TGTGCCAGCAGCTTACGGACTGAGTGGGAGACCCAGTACTTC
CDR3: CASSLRTEWETQYF

V: TRBV19
D: -
size: once
J: TRBJ1-4
DNA: TGTGCCAGTAGTATATTTGGCAGGGGTTCTAATGAAAAACTGTTTTTT
CDR3: CASSIFGRGSNEKLFF

V: TRBV7-2
D: -
size: once
J: TRBJ1-3
DNA: TGTGCCAGCCTCCCCGCCGGACACCTCTCTGGAAACACCATATATTTT
CDR3: CASLPAGHLSGNTIYF

V: TRBV11-2
D: TRBD1
size: -
J: TRBJ1-3
DNA: TGTGCCAGCTCAGGGGGAGTTACCATATATTTT
CDR3: CASSGGVTIYF

V: TRBV30
D: -
size: once
J: TRBJ1-2
DNA: TGTGCCTGGAAGTGGAGTGTTATGGGGCCAGACGGCTACACCTTC
CDR3: CAWKWSVMGPDGYTF

V: TRBV6-5
D: -
size: -
J: TRBJ1-1
DNA: TGTGCCAGCAGTTCGGCGGGTAACACTGAAGCTTTCTTT
CDR3: CASSSAGNTEAFF

V: TRBV25-1
D: -
size: -
J: TRBJ1-2
DNA: TGTGCCAGCAGTGAACTAGTCAGTACCTATGGCTACACCTTC
CDR3: CASSELVSTYGYTF

V: TRBV21-1
D: -
size: -
J: TRBJ1-3
DNA: TGTGCCAGCAGCCTACCAACCACAGGGAGCTCTGGAAACACCATATATTTT
CDR3: CASSLPTTGSSGNTIYF

V: TRBV6-1
D: -
size: once
J: TRBJ2-2
DNA: TGTGCCAGCAGAAAATCACGGACGGGGATTGGGGAGCTGTTTTTT
CDR3: CASRKSRTGIGELFF

V: TRBV7-6
D: TRBD1
size: -
J: TRBJ2-1
DNA: TGTGCCAGCAGCTCCCCGTACAGGGGGGCCTACAATGAGCAGTTCTTC
CDR3: CASSSPYRGAYNEQFF

V: TRBV18
D: TRBD1
size: -
J: TRBJ2-7
DNA: TGTGCCAGCTCACCTCGACAGGGGGCCTTGGACGAGCAGTACTTC
CDR3: CASSPRQGALDEQYF

V: TRBV2
D: TRBD1
size: -
J: TRBJ1-6
DNA: TGTGCCAGCAGCAAGTCCGGGACAGGGACTTCACCCCTCCACTTT
CDR3: CASSKSGTGTSPLHF

V: TRBV5-1
D: TRBD2
size: -
J: TRBJ2-1
DNA: TGCGCCAGCAGCTTGGATCCTAGCGGGGTTGGTAATGAGCAGTTCTTC
CDR3: CASSLDPSGVGNEQFF

V: TRBV6-1
D: -
size: -
J: TRBJ1-5
DNA: TGTGGGGGGGGAGGCATTCAGCCCCAGCATTTT
CDR3: CGGGGIQPQHF

V: TRBV7-7
D: TRBD2
size: -
J: TRBJ2-3
DNA: TGTGCTAGCAGCCCACTGGCTAGCGGGGGGGTGATAGGTACGCAGTATTTT
CDR3: CASSPLASGGVIGTQYF

V: TRBV6-5
D: TRBD1
size: once
J: TRBJ1-4
DNA: TGTGCCAGCACCAAGCAGGGGGTCGGGGAAAAACTGTTTTTT
CDR3: CASTKQGVGEKLFF

V: TRBV7-3
D: TRBD2
size: -
J: TRBJ2-7
DNA: TGTGCCAGCAGAGCCATCGGGACTAGCGACGAGCAGTACTTC
CDR3: CASRAIGTSDEQYF

V: TRBV19
D: TRBD1
size: -
J: TRBJ1-1
DNA: TGTGCCAGTAGTATTACAGGGGCGGACACTGAAGCTTTCTTT
CDR3: CASSITGADTEAFF

V: TRBV14
D: -
size: -
J: TRBJ2-6
DNA: TGTGCCAGCAGCCAGACGATCTTGACGACAGCAAACTCTGGGGCCAACGTCCTGACTTTC
CDR3: CASSQTILTTANSGANVLTF

V: TRBV6-1
D: -
size: -
J: TRBJ2-1
DNA: TGTGCCAGCAGTGAAATTGTTGTTCTAAATGAGCAGTTCTTC
CDR3: CASSEIVVLNEQFF

V: TRBV7-9
D: TRBD1
size: -
J: TRBJ2-3
DNA: TGTGCCAGCAGCTTCCAAGGACAGGGCCCAGCAATGTCGAATACGCAGTATTTT
CDR3: CASSFQGQGPAMSNTQYF

V: TRBV7-9
D: TRBD1
size: -
J: TRBJ2-7
DNA: TGTGCCAGCACCCGACAGGGGCCTCCCTACGAGCAGTACTTC
CDR3: CASTRQGPPYEQYF

V: TRBV5-1
D: TRBD1
size: -
J: TRBJ1-2
DNA: TGCGCCAGCAGCCTCATTACACAGGGGAAGGGCTACACCTTC
CDR3: CASSLITQGKGYTF

V: TRBV30
D: TRBD1
size: -
J: TRBJ2-1
DNA: TGTGCCTGGAGTATGACAGGGGAAGGTGAGCAGTTCTTC
CDR3: CAWSMTGEGEQFF

V: TRBV6-1
D: -
size: -
J: TRBJ1-5
DNA: TGTGCCAGCAGTGAAAGGCGGGGAACAGACAATCAGCCCCAGCATTTT
CDR3: CASSERRGTDNQPQHF

V: TRBV25-1
D: TRBD1
size: -
J: TRBJ1-2
DNA: TGTGCCAGCAGTGAATTGAAGGGGGCCCATGGCTACACCTTC
CDR3: CASSELKGAHGYTF

V: TRBV7-8
D: TRBD1
size: -
J: TRBJ2-5
DNA: TGTGCCAGCAGCCCCGGACAGGGGCAAGAGACCCAGTACTTC
CDR3: CASSPGQGQETQYF

V: TRBV7-9
D: TRBD1
size: -
J: TRBJ1-3
DNA: TGTGCCAGCAGCTTGGGACAGGGGGCGCCCGGAAACACCATATATTTT
CDR3: CASSLGQGAPGNTIYF

V: TRBV5-1
D: TRBD2
size: -
J: TRBJ2-3
DNA: TGCGCCAGCAGCTTAGCGGGGGGAACAGATACGCAGTATTTT
CDR3: CASSLAGGTDTQYF

V: TRBV30
D: TRBD1
size: -
J: TRBJ1-2
DNA: TGTGCCTGGGACAGGGGCGAGGGAGGCTACACCTTC
CDR3: CAWDRGEGGYTF

V: TRBV27
D: -
size: -
J: TRBJ1-5
DNA: TGTGCCAGCAGTTTATCCGGGGGGGAGCAGCCCCAGCATTTT
CDR3: CASSLSGGEQPQHF

V: TRBV2
D: -
size: -
J: TRBJ1-4
DNA: TGTGCCAGCAGTGACTTACCGGGACAAACACCGTGGAATGAAAAACTGTTTTTT
CDR3: CASSDLPGQTPWNEKLFF